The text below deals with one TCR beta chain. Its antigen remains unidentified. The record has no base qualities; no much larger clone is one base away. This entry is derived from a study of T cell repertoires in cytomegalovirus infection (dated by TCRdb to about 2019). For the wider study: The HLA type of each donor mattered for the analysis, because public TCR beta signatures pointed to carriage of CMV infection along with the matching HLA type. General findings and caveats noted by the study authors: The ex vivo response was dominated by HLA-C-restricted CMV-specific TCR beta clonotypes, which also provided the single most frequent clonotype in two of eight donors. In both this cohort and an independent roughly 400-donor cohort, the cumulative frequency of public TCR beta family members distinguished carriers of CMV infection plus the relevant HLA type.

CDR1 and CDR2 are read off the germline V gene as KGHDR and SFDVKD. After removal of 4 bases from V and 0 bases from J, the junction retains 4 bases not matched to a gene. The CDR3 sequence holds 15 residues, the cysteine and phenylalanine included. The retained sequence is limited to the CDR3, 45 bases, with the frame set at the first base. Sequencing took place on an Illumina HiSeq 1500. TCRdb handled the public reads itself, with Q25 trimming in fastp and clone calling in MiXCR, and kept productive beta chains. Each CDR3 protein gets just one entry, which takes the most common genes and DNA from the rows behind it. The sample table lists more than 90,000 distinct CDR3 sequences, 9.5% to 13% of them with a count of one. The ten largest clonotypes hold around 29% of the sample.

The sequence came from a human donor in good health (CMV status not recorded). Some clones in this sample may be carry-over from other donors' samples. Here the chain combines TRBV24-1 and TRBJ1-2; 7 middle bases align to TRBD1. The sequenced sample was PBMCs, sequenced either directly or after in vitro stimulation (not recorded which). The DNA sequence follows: TGTGCCACCAGTGACCCCGGGACAGCTAACTATGGCTACACCTTC. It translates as CATSDPGTANYGYTF.